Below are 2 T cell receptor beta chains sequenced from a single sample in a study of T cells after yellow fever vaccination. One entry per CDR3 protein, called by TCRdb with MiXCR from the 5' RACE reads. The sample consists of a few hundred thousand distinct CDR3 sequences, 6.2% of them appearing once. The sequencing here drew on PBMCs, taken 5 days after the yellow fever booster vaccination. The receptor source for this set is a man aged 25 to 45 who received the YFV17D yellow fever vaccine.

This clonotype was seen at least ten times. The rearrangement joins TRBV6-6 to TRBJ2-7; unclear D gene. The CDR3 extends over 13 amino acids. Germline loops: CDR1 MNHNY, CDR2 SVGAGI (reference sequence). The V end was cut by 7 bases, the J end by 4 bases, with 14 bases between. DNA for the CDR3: TGTGCCAGCACCAGGCGCAATGAGTACGAGCAGTACTTC. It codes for CASTRRNEYEQYF.

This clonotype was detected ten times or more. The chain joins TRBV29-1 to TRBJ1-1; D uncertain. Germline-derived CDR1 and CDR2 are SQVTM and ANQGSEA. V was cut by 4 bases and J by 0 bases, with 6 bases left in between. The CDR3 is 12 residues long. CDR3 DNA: TGCAGCGTTGGCAGTATGAACACTGAAGCTTTCTTT. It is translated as CSVGSMNTEAFF.